Presented here are 23 T cell receptor beta chains from one specimen sequenced in a study of blood T cell repertoires in COVID-19. TCRdb's table, derived via immunoSEQ multiplex PCR, lists solely in-frame clones and lacks some. The profile covers 110,000 or so clones, with around 89% appearing a single time and 0.95% to 1.3% taken by the ten largest. Sequencing was done on a sample of peripheral blood. The receptors shown here come from a human donor in a cohort sampled during active COVID-19.

V gene TRBV7-2 combines with J gene TRBJ2-1; TRBD2 aligns across 7 bases. This CDR3 is 14 amino acids long. Germline CDR1 reads SGHTA; CDR2 reads FQGNSA. V lost 1 base, J lost 7 bases, and 4 bases stayed unmatched. The CDR3 is CASSLGDYLNEQFF. The CDR3 coding sequence is TGTGCCAGCAGCTTAGGGGACTACCTAAATGAGCAGTTCTTC. The whole variable domain, filled in from reference TRBV7-2 and TRBJ2-1, reads GAGVSQSPSNKVTEKGKDVELRCDPISGHTALYWYRQSLGQGLEFLIYFQGNSAPDKSGLPSDRFSAERTGGSVSTLTIQRTQQEDSAVYLCASSLGDYLNEQFFGPGTRLTVL.

This clone was found once. The V gene is TRBV5-8, the J gene TRBJ2-3; D is uncertain. The CDR3 length is 15 residues. Germline V gene lookup returns CDR1 SGHTS and CDR2 YDEGEE. The V end was cut by 5 bases, the J end by 0 bases, with 13 bases between. CDR3 amino acids: CASRPHETSTDTQYF. The CDR3 nucleotides read TGTGCCAGCAGACCCCATGAGACTAGCACAGATACGCAGTATTTT. The complete variable domain, with remaining parts taken from reference TRBV5-8 and TRBJ2-3, reads EAGVTQSPTHLIKTRGQQATLRCSPISGHTSVYWYQQALGLGLQFLLWYDEGEERNRGNFPPRFSGRQFPNYSSELNVNALELEDSALYLCASRPHETSTDTQYFGPGTRLTVL.

The rearrangement links TRBV2 to TRBJ1-3; D call uncertain. The CDR3 sequence is 15 residues long. The germline V and J ends were trimmed by 4 bases and 0 bases, with 10 bases remaining between them. The V gene's germline CDR1 is SNHLY and CDR2 FYNNEI. CDR3 loop: CASSAPPSSGNTIYF. In nucleotides, the CDR3 is TGTGCCAGCAGTGCCCCCCCCTCCTCTGGAAACACCATATATTTT.

The chain is built from TRBV6-4 and TRBJ2-5; 9 positions agree with TRBD1. CDR1 is MRHNA, CDR2 SNTAGT, per germline. The CDR3 covers 15 residues. V dropped 2 bases and J dropped 3; count of bases not matched to a gene: 4. Here the CDR3 reads CASSDDGQGKETQYF. The CDR3, as DNA: TGTGCCAGCAGTGACGACGGACAGGGGAAAGAGACCCAGTACTTC.

V and J are TRBV5-5 and TRBJ2-3; possible D gene TRBD2, 5 bases. This CDR3 contains 13 residues. Trimming removed 2 bases at V and 5 bases at J, with 9 bases between. Germline lookup yields CDR1 SGHKS and CDR2 YYEKEE (reference sequence). Here the CDR3 reads CASSFEGRDTQYF. The CDR3 region has the DNA TGTGCCAGCAGCTTCGAGGGCAGAGATACGCAGTATTTT.

This chain uses TRBV28 with TRBJ1-1; D remains unclear. V lost 4 bases, J lost 6 bases, and 21 bases lay in between. The CDR3 has 16 residues. Germline assignment: CDR1 MDHEN and CDR2 SYDVKM. CDR3 bases: TGTGCCAGCAGTTGGGCGGTGGAGGATTGGTACGCTGAAGCTTTCTTT. It specifies CASSWAVEDWYAEAFF.

V usage is TRBV6-2 or TRBV6-3 and J usage is TRBJ1-2, with 7 bases aligning to TRBD1. This CDR3 region has 13 residues. Per the germline V gene, CDR1 is MNHEY and CDR2 is SVGEGT. Losses at the gene ends were 10 bases for V and 6 bases for J; bases not matched to a gene: 11. The CDR3 DNA sequence: TGTGCCACCACCCCGGACAGGCTGGATGGCTACACCTTC. Its translation: CATTPDRLDGYTF.

This sequence joins TRBV19 and TRBJ1-5; 7 bases are shared with TRBD1. V trimming: 7 bases; J trimming: 2 bases; junction bases outside the gene matches: 8. The length of the CDR3 is 15 residues. From germline, CDR1 is LNHDA and CDR2 SQIVND (reference sequence). The CDR3 reads CASTDRVWGNQPQHF. The CDR3 region has the DNA TGTGCCAGTACAGACAGGGTATGGGGCAATCAGCCCCAGCATTTT.

The genes are TRBV5-8 and TRBJ2-5; 7 nucleotides align to TRBD1. CDR1 and CDR2 from the germline V gene are SGHTS and YDEGEE. V was clipped by 4 bases and J by 1 base; unmatched bases: 4. The CDR3 runs 14 residues. CDR3: CASSRGQLQETQYF. The CDR3, as DNA: TGTGCCAGCAGCCGGGGACAGCTCCAAGAGACCCAGTACTTC.

The chain uses TRBV6-2 or TRBV6-3 and TRBJ2-7; perhaps TRBD2 as D (6 bases). Trimming cost V 4 bases and J 3 bases, with 13 bases left between them. Germline lookup yields CDR1 MNHEY and CDR2 SVGEGT. The CDR3 consists of 14 residues. In DNA, the CDR3 is TGTGCCAGCAGTTCCGTCGGGGGAAACTACGAGCAGTACTTC. Protein: CASSSVGGNYEQYF.

The chain joins TRBV18 to TRBJ1-2, with no clear D. The V gene lost 0 bases and the J gene lost 0 bases, with 8 bases spanning the gap. The CDR3 contains 15 residues. Germline V lookup: CDR1 KGHSH, CDR2 LQKENI. The CDR3: CASSPPVGTNYGYTF. In nucleotides, the CDR3 is TGTGCCAGCTCACCACCCGTCGGGACTAACTATGGCTACACCTTC.

The gene calls are TRBV7-9 and TRBJ1-2; 11 bases align to TRBD1. With V trimmed by 5 bases and J by 5 bases, 4 bases remained unmatched. This CDR3 has 14 amino acids. From germline, CDR1 is SEHNR and CDR2 FQNEAQ (reference sequence). The CDR3 DNA reads TGTGCCAGCAGCCGGACAGGGGGCGTTTATGGCTACACCTTC. It translates to CASSRTGGVYGYTF.

CDR3 region: CASSLGQPGNEQFF. The CDR3 DNA reads TGTGCCAGCAGCTTGGGCCAGCCAGGCAATGAGCAGTTCTTC. J is TRBJ2-1 and V is TRBV5-8; D ambiguous. Trimming took off 0 bases at V and 6 bases at J, with 10 bases between the two ends. Per germline, CDR1 SGHTS and CDR2 YDEGEE. The length of the CDR3 is 14 residues.

This chain uses TRBV4-2 with TRBJ1-2; 12 nucleotides align to TRBD1. The CDR3 extends over 18 amino acids. From germline, CDR1 is LGHNA and CDR2 YNFKEQ. Germline trimming cut 4 bases from V and 3 bases from J; bases unmatched to any gene: 12. The CDR3 region is CASSPRWGQGALDYGYTF. CDR3 nucleotide sequence: TGTGCCAGCAGCCCCCGGTGGGGACAGGGGGCGCTGGACTATGGCTACACCTTC.

The chain uses TRBV7-2 and TRBJ1-2; D call uncertain. The ends were cut back, 5 bases at V and 1 base at J, with 5 bases in the middle. CDR3 size: 12 residues. From germline, CDR1 is SGHTA and CDR2 FQGNSA. For the CDR3, the DNA is TGTGCCAGCAGCCCTCTTAACTATGGCTACACCTTC. Protein sequence: CASSPLNYGYTF.

The rearrangement uses TRBV7-2 and TRBJ1-2; possibly TRBD1 for D (5 bases). The germline CDR1 and CDR2 sequences are SGHTA and FQGNSA. The V end lost 5 bases, the J end lost 5 bases, and 15 bases lay between the germline ends. The CDR3 has 14 amino acids. CDR3 sequence (DNA): TGTGCCAGCAGCCCCCGGGCAGGGTTGTATGGCTACACCTTC. It yields the protein CASSPRAGLYGYTF.

This sequence joins TRBV9 and TRBJ2-2, with D possibly matching TRBD2 (6 bases). This CDR3 contains 14 residues. V lost 7 bases to trimming and J lost 3 bases, with 13 bases between them. Germline V gene data show CDR1 as SGDLS and CDR2 as YYNGEE. DNA of the CDR3: TGTGCCAGCTTACCTAGCGCCGACACCGGGGAGCTGTTTTTT. This gives the protein CASLPSADTGELFF.

J is TRBJ2-3 and V is TRBV15, with D perhaps TRBD2 (6 bases). The CDR3 consists of 17 residues. Germline values: CDR1 LNHNV, CDR2 YYDKDF (reference sequence). The V gene lost 1 base and the J gene lost 4 bases, with 18 bases spanning the gap. CDR3 sequence: CATSRGGAGIAADTQYF. In nucleotides, the CDR3 is TGTGCCACCAGCAGAGGGGGCGCCGGGATAGCGGCAGATACGCAGTATTTT.

The V and J genes are TRBV3-1 (or the pseudogene TRBV3-2) and TRBJ2-3, with 9 bases fitting TRBD2. The CDR3 runs 16 residues. V shed 3 bases, J shed 1 base, and the junction held 5 bases outside the gene matches. From germline, CDR1 is LGHDT and CDR2 YNNKEL (reference sequence). CDR3 region: CASSHWRGGGTDTQYF. DNA of the CDR3: TGTGCCAGCAGCCATTGGCGGGGGGGCGGCACAGATACGCAGTATTTT.

J is TRBJ2-3 and V is TRBV24-1; D possibly corresponds to TRBD2 (5 bases). The CDR3 extends over 14 amino acids. The V gene's germline CDR1 is KGHDR and CDR2 SFDVKD. Trimming took off 3 bases at V and 6 bases at J, with 12 bases between the two ends. CDR3 loop: CATSDDAGEDTQYF. CDR3 nucleotide sequence: TGTGCCACCAGTGATGATGCGGGTGAGGATACGCAGTATTTT.

The CDR3 sequence: CASSLAPESGNYGYTF. The CDR3 region has the DNA TGTGCCAGCAGCTTAGCCCCCGAGTCCGGGAACTATGGCTACACCTTC. V gene TRBV7-9 combines with J gene TRBJ1-2; D gene uncertain. This CDR3 is 16 amino acids long. V was trimmed by 0 bases and J by 2 bases, leaving 13 bases between them. CDR1 is SEHNR, CDR2 FQNEAQ, per germline (reference sequence).

The V and J genes are TRBV5-4 and TRBJ1-1, with D possibly matching TRBD1 (6 bases). V dropped 6 bases and J dropped 3 bases, with 21 bases sitting between them. The CDR3 has 16 amino acids. CDR1 is SGHNT, CDR2 YYREEE, per germline (reference sequence). The CDR3 DNA is TGTGCCAGCATCCCGATCCCAGGGACACGCGACACTGAAGCTTTCTTT. Translated: CASIPIPGTRDTEAFF.

The rearrangement links TRBV20-1 to TRBJ2-3, with D perhaps matching TRBD1 (6 bases). Trimming stripped 3 bases from V and 6 bases from J, with 7 bases between. There are 11 residues in the CDR3. Per germline, CDR1 DFQATT and CDR2 SNEGSKA (reference sequence). CDR3 region: CSARRGDTQYF. In DNA, the CDR3 is TGCAGTGCTAGGAGGGGGGATACGCAGTATTTT.